The 4 T cell receptor beta chains given below trace back to one sample, sequenced in a study of blood T cells in healthy people across ages. Then a second PCR, running about 6 to 11 cycles, was carried out with a sample-barcoded 5' primer and a J-beta primer mix. TCRdb itself ran the 5' RACE reads through MiXCR, one entry per CDR3 protein. The data contain over 500,000 distinct CDR3 sequences, roughly a quarter of them singletons. This sample was shared with a second study, whose subject was T cells of mothers and their children.

Sequenced sample: blood. Every receptor here comes from a boy younger than 10 in good health.

CDR3 amino acids: CASSQQGYGYTF. CDR3 sequence (DNA): TGTGCCAGCAGCCAGCAGGGTTATGGCTACACCTTC. The chain uses TRBV4-2 and TRBJ1-2; TRBD1 is a possible D gene (5 bases). CDR3 length equals 12 residues. The germline gives CDR1 LGHNA, CDR2 YNFKEQ. Trimming removed 3 bases from V and 5 bases from J, with 7 bases in between.

The CDR3 region has the DNA TGTGCCAGCAGCTTAGATGGGTTCCGTGGTGAAAAACTGTTTTTT. Translating it yields CASSLDGFRGEKLFF. This chain links TRBV11-2 with TRBJ1-4; no definite D call. Germline values: CDR1 SGHAT, CDR2 FQNNGV. The CDR3 has 15 amino acids. V lost 0 bases and J 7 bases, leaving 12 bases between the germline ends.

This clonotype has a single count. The genes are TRBV27 and TRBJ1-2, with D possibly TRBD1 on 5 matching bases. The germline V gene has CDR1 MNHEY and CDR2 SMNVEV (reference sequence). V lost 3 bases and J lost 8, with 34 bases in between. CDR3 length equals 20 residues. CDR3 DNA: TGTGCCAGCAGTTTCCGCACAGGTTTTGGTGCCCCATTGGCCTCCGGGGGCTACACCTTC. Translating gives CASSFRTGFGAPLASGGYTF.

In this sample, this clonotype turned up a few times. V is TRBV19 and J is TRBJ1-2, with 8 bases fitting TRBD1. Germline V CDR1 and CDR2: LNHDA, SQIVND (reference sequence). The junction had 8 bases not matched to a gene; V was cut back by 5 bases and J by 6 bases. The CDR3 sequence is 14 residues long. CDR3: CASSSGGASHGYTF. Here the CDR3 DNA reads TGTGCCAGTAGTTCAGGGGGCGCGAGCCATGGCTACACCTTC.